This record concerns one TCR beta chain sequence. Repertoires were generated with immunoSEQ multiplex PCR, while TCRdb's copy carries only in-frame clones and drops some. Of over 150,000 clones listed, roughly 83% are singletons. This sample was taken from a study of blood T cell repertoires in COVID-19. About the research overall: Whether acute or convalescent, the COVID-19 samples came from the United States, Italy and Spain. In each case, the material was cDNA or gDNA derived from T cells, B-cell-depleted T cells, or PBMCs.

The CDR3 is made up of 14 amino acids. Germline loops: CDR1 ENHRY, CDR2 SYGVKD. Trimming removed 4 bases from V and 8 bases from J, with 14 bases in between. The sequence was collected from a young man with active or convalescent COVID-19. V and J are TRBV10-3 and TRBJ1-4; tentatively, D is TRBD1 (5 bases). The sequencing input was peripheral blood. The CDR3 nucleotides read TGTGCCATCAGTGGGGGACTCCAGGAGGAAAAACTGTTTTTT. Amino acids: CAISGGLQEEKLFF.